Below are 17 T cell receptor beta chains sequenced from a single sample in a study of T cells in Graves' hyperthyroidism and ophthalmopathy. Amplified TCR beta CDR3 regions derived from RNA transcripts. TCR CDR3 regions were first amplified by RT-PCR with HTBI primers. TCRdb re-derived calls from the multiplex PCR reads in MiXCR, one entry per CDR3 protein. The sample shows hundreds of thousands of distinct CDR3 sequences, roughly a sixth of them seen only once. Sequencing was performed on blood. These receptors all come from a woman aged 45-65 years with Graves' hyperthyroidism that later progressed to Graves' ophthalmopathy.

This clonotype occurred many times. The chain combines TRBV20-1 with TRBJ2-1; 15 bases agree with TRBD2. This CDR3 has 17 amino acids. The germline V gene encodes CDR1 DFQATT and CDR2 SNEGSKA (reference sequence). Losses at the gene ends were 1 base for V and 8 bases for J; bases not matched to a gene: 9. The CDR3 is CSARVTGTSGGRDEQFF. The CDR3 bases are TGCAGTGCTAGAGTGACGGGGACTAGCGGGGGGAGGGATGAGCAGTTCTTC.

This clonotype appeared a few times. In DNA form, the CDR3 reads TGCAGTGCTAGATGGCGGAGGAATTCACCCCTCCACTTT. This encodes CSARWRRNSPLHF. V gene TRBV20-1 combines with J gene TRBJ1-6; D gene uncertain. The V gene's germline CDR1 is DFQATT and CDR2 SNEGSKA (reference sequence). The CDR3 totals 13 residues. The germline V and J ends were trimmed by 2 bases and 7 bases, with 9 bases remaining between them.

This clonotype has more than one count but fewer than ten. Germline is not matched at one junction end, which may reflect a read error. This rearrangement joins TRBV5-1 to TRBJ2-5; a weak D match, TRBD2 (6 bases). The germline gives CDR1 SGHRS, CDR2 YFSETQ. The CDR3 length is 12 residues. CDR3 coding DNA: TGTGCCAGCAGCAAACGTCCGGGGGACCAGTACTTC. It specifies CASSKRPGDQYF.

V is TRBV9 and J is TRBJ2-7; 9 bases line up with TRBD1. The V and J ends lost 4 bases and 7 bases, in that order; junction bases with no gene match: 9. In germline, CDR1 is SGDLS, CDR2 YYNGEE. This CDR3 region has 14 residues. The CDR3 sequence is CASSRGDREDEQYF. The CDR3 DNA reads TGTGCCAGCAGCCGTGGGGACAGGGAGGATGAGCAGTACTTC.

This clonotype was observed at least ten times. The genes are TRBV18 and TRBJ2-7; D is uncertain. V shed 4 bases and J shed 0 bases, with 4 bases lying between them. This CDR3 spans 12 amino acids. From germline, CDR1 is KGHSH and CDR2 LQKENI. As DNA, the CDR3 is TGTGCCAGCTCACGTACCTCCTACGAGCAGTACTTC. It codes for CASSRTSYEQYF.

The V and J genes are TRBV7-9 and TRBJ1-2; D is perhaps TRBD1 (5 bases). This CDR3 comprises 14 residues. The germline CDR1 and CDR2 sequences are SEHNR and FQNEAQ (reference sequence). Trimming shortened V by 3 bases and J by 8 bases, and 16 bases separated the two germline ends. CDR3 sequence reads: CASSFEVGAMGYTF. The DNA of the CDR3 is TGTGCCAGCAGCTTTGAGGTTGGGGCCATGGGCTACACCTTC. The variable domain in full, with the rest retrieved from reference TRBV7-9 and TRBJ1-2, is DTGVSQNPRHKITKRGQNVTFRCDPISEHNRLYWYRQTLGQGPEFLTYFQNEAQLEKSRLLSDRFSAERPKGSFSTLEIQRTEQGDSAMYLCASSFEVGAMGYTFGSGTRLTVV.

CDR3 sequence reads: CASSQASPLGPHPNNTEAFF. CDR3 nucleotide sequence: TGTGCCAGCAGCCAAGCCTCCCCTCTCGGACCACATCCTAACAACACTGAAGCTTTCTTT. The V gene is TRBV14, the J gene TRBJ1-1; D uncertain. V was trimmed by 1 base and J by 2 bases, leaving 26 bases between them. CDR1 and CDR2 from the germline V gene are SGHDN and FVKESK. The CDR3 sequence is 20 residues long. Supplemented by reference TRBV14 and TRBJ1-1, the full variable domain reads EAGVTQFPSHSVIEKGQTVTLRCDPISGHDNLYWYRRVMGKEIKFLLHFVKESKQDESGMPNNRFLAERTGGTYSTLKVQPAELEDSGVYFCASSQASPLGPHPNNTEAFFGQGTRLTVV.

The chain is built from TRBV19 and TRBJ1-2; possible D gene TRBD1, 5 bases. This CDR3 has 15 amino acids. Per the germline V gene, CDR1 is LNHDA and CDR2 is SQIVND (reference sequence). V lost 7 bases, J lost 2 bases, and 17 bases lay in between. The CDR3 coding sequence is TGTGCCAGTAATTATGGTGCAGGGCCCAACTATGGCTACACCTTC. Translating gives CASNYGAGPNYGYTF.

The genes are TRBV6-2 or TRBV6-3 and TRBJ2-6, with D possibly TRBD2 on 5 matching bases. CDR3 length: 18 residues. Per germline, CDR1 MNHEY and CDR2 SVGEGT. Trimming removed 6 bases at V and 0 bases at J, with 18 bases between. CDR3 loop: CASSKILGSLSGANVLTF. DNA of the CDR3: TGTGCCAGCAGCAAAATACTAGGGAGTCTCTCTGGGGCCAACGTCCTGACTTTC.

This chain links TRBV10-3 with TRBJ1-5, with D uncertain. The V and J ends lost 3 bases and 0 bases respectively, with 6 bases between them. The CDR3 contains 14 residues. Germline lookup yields CDR1 ENHRY and CDR2 SYGVKD. CDR3 nucleotide sequence: TGTGCCATCAGTGAACACTATAGCAATCAGCCCCAGCATTTT. This translates into CAISEHYSNQPQHF.

This clonotype came up many times. This chain connects TRBV5-1 to TRBJ2-1; 14 bases map to TRBD2. CDR3 size: 16 residues. The germline V gene encodes CDR1 SGHRS and CDR2 YFSETQ. Unmatched junction bases numbered 11, after V lost 6 bases and J lost 9 bases. The CDR3 DNA reads TGCGCCAGCAATACCACGACTAGCGGGGGGGTAGTTGAGCAGTTCTTC. It encodes CASNTTTSGGVVEQFF. Full variable domain (rest looked up from reference TRBV5-1 and TRBJ2-1): KAGVTQTPRYLIKTRGQQVTLSCSPISGHRSVSWYQQTPGQGLQFLFEYFSETQRNKGNFPGRFSGRQFSNSRSEMNVSTLELGDSALYLCASNTTTSGGVVEQFFGPGTRLTVL.

This clonotype was observed a few times. The rearrangement joins TRBV2 to TRBJ2-3; 9 positions agree with TRBD2. CDR3 length: 13 residues. Germline CDR1 and CDR2: SNHLY and FYNNEI. V gave up 3 bases and J gave up 14 bases; unmatched junction bases: 9. CDR3 amino acids: CASSDQRGAPTYF. DNA of the CDR3: TGTGCCAGCAGTGACCAGCGGGGGGCTCCCACGTATTTT. Based on the CDR3 plus reference TRBV2 and TRBJ2-3, the full variable domain is EPEVTQTPSHQVTQMGQEVILRCVPISNHLYFYWYRQILGQKVEFLVSFYNNEISEKSEIFDDQFSVERPDGSNFTLKIRSTKLEDSAMYFCASSDQRGAPTYFGPGTRLTVL.

This rearrangement joins TRBV29-1 to TRBJ2-2; D not resolved. Germline V gene sequence: CDR1 SQVTM, CDR2 ANQGSEA. The CDR3 consists of 11 residues. V shed 7 bases and J shed 6 bases, with 9 bases lying between them. The CDR3 is CSAGSAGELFF. Written as DNA, the CDR3 is TGCAGCGCTGGGTCTGCCGGGGAGCTGTTTTTT.

In this sample, this clonotype turned up a few times. V and J are TRBV2 and TRBJ2-4; possibly TRBD1 for D (6 bases). The CDR3 extends over 18 amino acids. Germline CDR1 and CDR2: SNHLY and FYNNEI. The V gene lost 3 bases and the J gene lost 2 bases, with 20 bases spanning the gap. CDR3 loop: CASSEEKDRPISKNIQYF. DNA for the CDR3: TGTGCCAGCAGTGAGGAGAAGGACAGACCCATATCCAAAAACATTCAGTACTTC.

This clonotype was counted ten times or more. The V gene is TRBV10-3, the J gene TRBJ1-1; D remains unclear. The germline V gene encodes CDR1 ENHRY and CDR2 SYGVKD. The CDR3 spans 15 residues. Trimming took off 6 bases at V and 3 bases at J, with 17 bases between the two ends. Written as DNA, the CDR3 is TGTGCCATCAGGGACCGTGACATCGGAGACACTGAAGCTTTCTTT. Amino acid sequence: CAIRDRDIGDTEAFF.

Ten or more counts support this clonotype. The chain is built from TRBV11-2 and TRBJ2-5; D tentatively fits TRBD1 or TRBD2 (6 bases each). The CDR3 sequence is 15 residues long. Germline V gene lookup returns CDR1 SGHAT and CDR2 FQNNGV. Between the trimmed V and J ends, which lost 0 bases and 1 base, there was a span of 9 bases. CDR3 amino acids: CASSLDRGGQETQYF. In nucleotides, the CDR3 is TGTGCCAGCAGCTTAGACAGGGGAGGCCAAGAGACCCAGTACTTC.

V gene TRBV14 combines with J gene TRBJ2-1; the match to TRBD1 covers 12 bases. V trimming: 2 bases; J trimming: 8 bases; junction bases outside the gene matches: 10. CDR1 is SGHDN, CDR2 FVKESK, per germline. The length of the CDR3 is 17 residues. CDR3 in amino acids: CASSQFGGTGGSDEQFF. CDR3 DNA: TGTGCCAGCAGCCAATTTGGCGGGACAGGGGGCAGCGATGAGCAGTTCTTC.